These 24 T cell receptor beta chains originate from one sample sequenced in a study of OX40 agonist ivuxolimab in advanced cancers. The repertoire was sequenced with immunoSEQ multiplex PCR; TCRdb's copy has only in-frame clones and lacks some. Of over 70,000 clones listed, 85% to 90% are singletons. The sequenced sample was CD4+ or CD8+ T cells sorted from blood, obtained in a trial of the OX40 agonist ivuxolimab. Receptor source: an adult with an advanced solid tumor such as melanoma, head and neck, liver or kidney cancer.

The sample holds a few counts of this clone. The V and J genes are TRBV6-1 and TRBJ2-1; a possible D gene is TRBD1 (6 bases). Germline CDR1 MNHNS, CDR2 SASEGT. Between the trimmed V and J ends, which lost 7 bases and 6 bases, there was a span of 16 bases. The CDR3 is 14 amino acids. CDR3 region: CASTRDIPSNEQFF. The CDR3 bases are TGTGCCAGCACCCGGGACATACCTAGCAATGAGCAGTTCTTC.

The J gene is TRBJ2-1, the V gene TRBV7-9, with 7 bases aligning to TRBD2. The CDR3 covers 15 residues. Trimming at V came to 5 bases and at J to 11 bases, leaving 15 bases not matched to a gene. Germline V CDR1 and CDR2: SEHNR, FQNEAQ (reference sequence). The CDR3 loop is CASSQTEASGAKQFF. CDR3 nucleotide sequence: TGTGCCAGCAGCCAAACCGAGGCTAGCGGCGCAAAGCAGTTCTTC.

V usage is TRBV10-3 and J usage is TRBJ2-1; D is uncertain. The germline gives CDR1 ENHRY, CDR2 SYGVKD. This CDR3 region has 12 residues. V gave up 0 bases and J gave up 6 bases, with 3 bases separating them. CDR3 bases: TGTGCCATCAGTGAGTCGACCAATGAGCAGTTCTTC. Protein: CAISESTNEQFF.

The CDR3 region is CASSRLAGGSADTQYF. The CDR3, as DNA: TGTGCCAGCAGTCGGCTAGCGGGAGGCTCGGCAGATACGCAGTATTTT. V is TRBV2 and J is TRBJ2-3; 11 bases match TRBD2. V shed 5 bases, J shed 4 bases, and the junction held 8 bases outside the gene matches. The germline gives CDR1 SNHLY, CDR2 FYNNEI. The CDR3 sequence is 16 residues long.

With regard to this clone: Just one base apart from a much larger clone, this may be a read error. This rearrangement joins TRBV7-9 to TRBJ2-7; TRBD2 agrees at 10 bases. The germline gives CDR1 SEHNR, CDR2 FQNEAQ (reference sequence). J was trimmed by 3 bases and V by 0 bases; bases with no gene match: 2. This CDR3 has 15 amino acids. This CDR3 reads CASSLAGTSDYEQYF. CDR3 DNA: TGTGCCAGCAGCTTAGCCGGGACTAGCGACTACGAGCAGTACTTC.

The rearrangement uses TRBV7-2 and TRBJ1-2; D ambiguous. The V gene lost 2 bases and the J gene lost 6 bases, with 13 bases spanning the gap. Germline CDR1 SGHTA, CDR2 FQGNSA. The CDR3 has 14 residues. The CDR3 bases are TGTGCCAGCAGCTTAAGTTCCGGGAGTCATGGCTACACCTTC. This codes for CASSLSSGSHGYTF.

This chain links TRBV5-5 with TRBJ2-7; D may be TRBD1 or TRBD2 (5 bases each). CDR1 and CDR2 from the germline V gene are SGHKS and YYEKEE (reference sequence). Trimming stripped 2 bases from V and 4 bases from J, with 16 bases between. The CDR3 sequence is 15 residues long. CDR3 in amino acids: CASSFAGTLFYEQYF. The CDR3 DNA follows: TGTGCCAGCAGCTTCGCCGGGACCCTATTTTACGAGCAGTACTTC.

The chain uses TRBV7-2 and TRBJ2-7, with 9 bases fitting TRBD2. The V segment lost 3 bases and the J segment 2 bases; nucleotides outside the gene matches: 5. The CDR3 is made up of 15 amino acids. In germline, CDR1 is SGHTA, CDR2 FQGNSA. Here the CDR3 reads CASSFRLAGPYEQYF. DNA of the CDR3: TGTGCCAGCAGCTTCCGTCTAGCGGGACCCTACGAGCAGTACTTC.

The DNA for the CDR3 is TGTGCCAGCAGCTTGGCCCCGGGGGACGAGCAGTACTTC. Its protein product is CASSLAPGDEQYF. The chain links TRBV5-4 to TRBJ2-7, with D maybe TRBD2 (6 bases). The length of the CDR3 is 13 residues. The ends were cut back, 0 bases at V and 5 bases at J, with 9 bases in the middle. Germline V gene sequence: CDR1 SGHNT, CDR2 YYREEE (reference sequence).

The chain has TRBV6-6 and TRBJ1-1; D is unresolved. Germline V gene sequence: CDR1 MNHNY, CDR2 SVGAGI (reference sequence). The CDR3 extends over 14 amino acids. V was clipped by 6 bases and J by 1 base, with 12 bases between them. The CDR3 protein is CASRGALGNTEAFF. CDR3 nucleotides: TGTGCCAGCAGGGGAGCCTTGGGGAACACTGAAGCTTTCTTT.

The chain joins TRBV7-6 to TRBJ2-2, with 7 bases fitting TRBD1. Looked up from germline, CDR1 is SGHVS and CDR2 is FNYEAQ. V was pared by 1 base and J by 5 bases, with 4 bases of the junction left unmatched. The CDR3 has 15 amino acids. The CDR3 bases are TGTGCCAGCAGCTTAGAGTACAGGGGTACCGGGGAGCTGTTTTTT. As protein: CASSLEYRGTGELFF.

J is TRBJ2-1 and V is TRBV5-6; 11 nucleotides agree with TRBD2. The germline V gene encodes CDR1 SGHDT and CDR2 YYEEEE. This CDR3 has 16 amino acids. With 0 bases clipped from V and 1 base from J, the junction kept 0 bases outside the gene matches. The CDR3 bases are TGTGCCAGCAGCTTGGTAGCGGGAGGGTCCTACAATGAGCAGTTCTTC. This codes for CASSLVAGGSYNEQFF.

The chain carries TRBV5-1 and TRBJ1-1, with D possibly matching TRBD1 (6 bases). CDR1 SGHRS and CDR2 YFSETQ come from the germline V gene. CDR3 length equals 14 residues. V was trimmed by 4 bases and J by 1 base, leaving 11 bases between them. CDR3 protein: CASSVTGGNTEAFF. CDR3 nucleotides: TGCGCCAGCAGCGTGACAGGTGGGAACACTGAAGCTTTCTTT.

J is TRBJ2-5 and V is TRBV28; 10 bases fit TRBD1. Germline V gives CDR1 MDHEN, CDR2 SYDVKM. V gave up 5 bases and J gave up 5 bases; unmatched junction bases: 8. The CDR3 sequence is 15 residues long. The CDR3 nucleotides are TGTGCCAGCAGTCCAAGGACAGGGGGATTCGAGACCCAGTACTTC. It codes for CASSPRTGGFETQYF.

V and J are TRBV30 and TRBJ1-2; D unresolved. Per the germline V gene, CDR1 is GTSNPN and CDR2 is SVGIG (reference sequence). V was pared by 2 bases and J by 6 bases, with 13 bases between. The CDR3 totals 13 residues. The CDR3 region has the DNA TGTGCCTGGAGTAGGTTGCTAAAGGATGGCTACACCTTC. Translated: CAWSRLLKDGYTF.

The CDR3 coding sequence is TGTGCCAGTAGGCCGGGAGGCCGACCGCCTGAAGCTTTCTTT. It translates to CASRPGGRPPEAFF. The chain recombines TRBV19 with TRBJ1-1; D is unresolved. The CDR3 is 14 amino acids. V was trimmed by 6 bases and J by 6 bases, leaving 17 bases between them. The V gene's germline CDR1 is LNHDA and CDR2 SQIVND (reference sequence). Variable domain in full (rest from reference TRBV19 and TRBJ1-1): DGGITQSPKYLFRKEGQNVTLSCEQNLNHDAMYWYRQDPGQGLRLIYYSQIVNDFQKGDIAEGYSVSREKKESFPLTVTSAQKNPTAFYLCASRPGGRPPEAFFGQGTRLTVV.

As concerns this clone: Different DNA sequences within this sample yield the same CDR3. The V gene is TRBV29-1, the J gene TRBJ1-1, with D maybe TRBD1 (5 bases). CDR1 and CDR2 (germline): SQVTM, ANQGSEA. V was trimmed by 2 bases and J by 2 bases, leaving 6 bases between them. This CDR3 is 12 amino acids long. In nucleotides, the CDR3 is TGCAGCGTTGAAAGGGGAAACACTGAAGCTTTCTTT. Translated, it gives CSVERGNTEAFF.

The V call is TRBV5-1, the J call TRBJ2-5; D might be TRBD1 (6 bases). V lost 5 bases to trimming and J lost 2 bases, with 10 bases between them. This CDR3 is 13 amino acids long. Germline V gene sequence: CDR1 SGHRS, CDR2 YFSETQ. For the CDR3, the DNA is TGCGCCAGCAGTAGGGACACACAAGAGACCCAGTACTTC. It codes for CASSRDTQETQYF.

CDR3 sequence: CASSFSGYNEQFF. As DNA, the CDR3 is TGCGCCAGCAGCTTTTCCGGCTACAATGAGCAGTTCTTC. V and J are TRBV5-1 and TRBJ2-1; D uncertain. Trimming stripped 2 bases from V and 3 bases from J, with 6 bases between. The CDR3 has 13 residues. Germline assignment: CDR1 SGHRS and CDR2 YFSETQ.

V is TRBV15 and J is TRBJ2-3; 11 bases agree with TRBD2. The V gene end was trimmed by 0 bases and the J gene end by 8 bases; junction bases not matched to a gene: 4. In germline, CDR1 is LNHNV, CDR2 YYDKDF (reference sequence). The CDR3 extends over 15 amino acids. The CDR3 DNA sequence: TGTGCCACCAGCAGAGATATAGCGGGAGGGGCTACGCAGTATTTT. This translates into CATSRDIAGGATQYF.

CDR3 in amino acids: CSVEWGWQLFF. For the CDR3, the DNA is TGCAGCGTTGAATGGGGGTGGCAACTGTTTTTT. The chain is built from TRBV29-1 and TRBJ1-4; tentative D call: TRBD1 (5 bases). This CDR3 contains 11 residues. Germline CDR1 and CDR2: SQVTM and ANQGSEA. The germline V and J ends were trimmed by 2 bases and 12 bases, with 10 bases remaining between them.

The chain couples TRBV19 to TRBJ2-3, with a weak D call TRBD2 (5 bases). From germline, CDR1 is LNHDA and CDR2 SQIVND (reference sequence). With 6 bases removed from V and 2 bases from J, the gap between germline ends came to 15 bases. There are 15 residues in the CDR3. CDR3 DNA: TGTGCCAGTAGGAGCCGGGATGGGAACACAGATACGCAGTATTTT. Translated, it gives CASRSRDGNTDTQYF.

The chain links TRBV7-6 to TRBJ2-1; TRBD2 agrees at 13 bases. With V trimmed by 5 bases and J by 9 bases, 7 bases remained unmatched. The CDR3 extends over 15 amino acids. Germline CDR1 reads SGHVS; CDR2 reads FNYEAQ. The CDR3 nucleotides are TGTGCCAGCAGCCCCCGACTAGCGGGAGGTTCTGAGCAGTTCTTC. Amino acids: CASSPRLAGGSEQFF.

The rearrangement joins TRBV7-8 to TRBJ2-3; no definite D call. V gave up 2 bases and J gave up 5 bases, with 8 bases separating them. The length of the CDR3 is 13 residues. The V gene's germline CDR1 is SGHVS and CDR2 FQNEAQ. The chain's CDR3 is CASSLSRGDTQYF. Written as DNA, the CDR3 is TGTGCCAGCAGCTTAAGTAGAGGAGATACGCAGTATTTT.